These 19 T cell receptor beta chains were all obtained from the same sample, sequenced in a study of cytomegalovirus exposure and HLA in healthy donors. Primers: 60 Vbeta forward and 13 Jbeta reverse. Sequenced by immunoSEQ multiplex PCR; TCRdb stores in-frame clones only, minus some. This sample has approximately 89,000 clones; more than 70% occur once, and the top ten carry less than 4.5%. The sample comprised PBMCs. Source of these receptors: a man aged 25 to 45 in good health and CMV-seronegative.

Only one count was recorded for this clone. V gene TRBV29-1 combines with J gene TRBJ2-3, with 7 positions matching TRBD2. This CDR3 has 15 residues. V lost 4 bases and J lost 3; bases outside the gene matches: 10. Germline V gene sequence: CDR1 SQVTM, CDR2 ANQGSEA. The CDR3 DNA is TGCAGCGTTGTTAATTTGCGGGAGACAACAGATACGCAGTATTTT. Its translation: CSVVNLRETTDTQYF.

For the CDR3, the DNA is TGCGCCAGCAGCCAATTCCCGGGACTCATAGACGAGCAGTACTTC. This gives the protein CASSQFPGLIDEQYF. The chain carries TRBV4-1 and TRBJ2-7; D might be TRBD2 (6 bases). Germline V gene lookup returns CDR1 MGHRA and CDR2 YSYEKL. Trimming removed 2 bases at V and 5 bases at J, with 16 bases between. The CDR3 consists of 15 residues.

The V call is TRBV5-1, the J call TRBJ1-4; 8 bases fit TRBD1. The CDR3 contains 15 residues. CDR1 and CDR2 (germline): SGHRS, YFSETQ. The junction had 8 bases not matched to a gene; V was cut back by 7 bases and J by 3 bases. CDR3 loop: CASSPQGEANEKLFF. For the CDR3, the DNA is TGCGCCAGCTCTCCACAGGGGGAAGCTAATGAAAAACTGTTTTTT.

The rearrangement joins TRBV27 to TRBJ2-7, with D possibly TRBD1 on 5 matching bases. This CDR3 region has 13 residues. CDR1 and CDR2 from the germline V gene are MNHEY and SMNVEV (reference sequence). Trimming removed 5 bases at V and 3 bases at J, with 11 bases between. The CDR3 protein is CASSVTEFYEQYF. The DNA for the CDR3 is TGTGCCAGCAGTGTGACAGAGTTCTACGAGCAGTACTTC.

CDR3 loop: CAWSPGQAYEQFF. The CDR3 DNA reads TGTGCCTGGAGTCCCGGACAGGCCTATGAGCAGTTCTTC. The rearrangement uses TRBV30 and TRBJ2-1; 7 bases are a match to TRBD1. V was pared by 2 bases and J by 8 bases, with 6 bases of the junction left unmatched. Germline V gene sequence: CDR1 GTSNPN, CDR2 SVGIG (reference sequence). The CDR3 spans 13 residues.

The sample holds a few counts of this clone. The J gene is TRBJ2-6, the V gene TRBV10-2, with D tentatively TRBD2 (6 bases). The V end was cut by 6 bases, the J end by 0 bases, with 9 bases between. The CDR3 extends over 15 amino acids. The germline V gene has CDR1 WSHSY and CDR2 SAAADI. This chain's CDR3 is CASRGGGSGANVLTF. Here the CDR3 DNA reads TGCGCCAGCAGGGGAGGAGGCTCTGGGGCCAACGTCCTGACTTTC.

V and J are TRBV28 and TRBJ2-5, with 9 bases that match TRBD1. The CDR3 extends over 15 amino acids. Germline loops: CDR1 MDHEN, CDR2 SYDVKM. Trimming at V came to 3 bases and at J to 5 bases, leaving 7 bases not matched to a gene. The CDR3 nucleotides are TGTGCCAGCAGTTTCTCGGGACAGGGTGGCGAGACCCAGTACTTC. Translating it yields CASSFSGQGGETQYF.

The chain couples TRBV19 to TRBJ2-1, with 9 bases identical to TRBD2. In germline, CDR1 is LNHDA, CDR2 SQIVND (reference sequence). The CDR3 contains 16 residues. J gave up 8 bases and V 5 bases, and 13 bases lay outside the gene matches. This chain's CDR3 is CASSPWGAGGPDEQFF. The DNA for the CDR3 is TGTGCCAGTAGTCCGTGGGGGGCGGGAGGGCCGGATGAGCAGTTCTTC. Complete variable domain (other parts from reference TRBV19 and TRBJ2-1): DGGITQSPKYLFRKEGQNVTLSCEQNLNHDAMYWYRQDPGQGLRLIYYSQIVNDFQKGDIAEGYSVSREKKESFPLTVTSAQKNPTAFYLCASSPWGAGGPDEQFFGPGTRLTVL.

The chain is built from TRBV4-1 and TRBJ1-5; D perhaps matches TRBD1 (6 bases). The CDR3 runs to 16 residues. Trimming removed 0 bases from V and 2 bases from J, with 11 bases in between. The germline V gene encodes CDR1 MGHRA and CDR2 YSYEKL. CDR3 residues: CASSQDWGRGNQPQHF. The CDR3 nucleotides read TGCGCCAGCAGCCAAGATTGGGGGCGCGGCAATCAGCCCCAGCATTTT.

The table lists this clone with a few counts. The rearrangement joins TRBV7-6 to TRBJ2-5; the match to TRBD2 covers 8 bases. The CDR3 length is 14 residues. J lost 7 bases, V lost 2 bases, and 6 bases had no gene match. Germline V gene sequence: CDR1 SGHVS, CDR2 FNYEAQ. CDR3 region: CASSLLGLEVTQYF. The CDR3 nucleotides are TGTGCCAGCAGCTTATTGGGACTAGAGGTGACCCAGTACTTC.

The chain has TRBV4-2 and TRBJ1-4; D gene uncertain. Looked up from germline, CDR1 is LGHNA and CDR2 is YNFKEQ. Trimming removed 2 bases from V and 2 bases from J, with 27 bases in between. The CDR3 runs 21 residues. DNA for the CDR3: TGTGCCAGCAGCCAATCTCAATCACATTCTGGACTCCTCGGGACTAATGAAAAACTGTTTTTT. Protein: CASSQSQSHSGLLGTNEKLFF.

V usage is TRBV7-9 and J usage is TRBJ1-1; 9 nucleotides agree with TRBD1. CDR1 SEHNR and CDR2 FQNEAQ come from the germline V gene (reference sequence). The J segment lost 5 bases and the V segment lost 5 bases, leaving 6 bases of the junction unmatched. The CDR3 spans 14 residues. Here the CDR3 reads CASSPLTGGTEAFF. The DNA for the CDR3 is TGTGCCAGCAGCCCCCTGACAGGGGGTACTGAAGCTTTCTTT.

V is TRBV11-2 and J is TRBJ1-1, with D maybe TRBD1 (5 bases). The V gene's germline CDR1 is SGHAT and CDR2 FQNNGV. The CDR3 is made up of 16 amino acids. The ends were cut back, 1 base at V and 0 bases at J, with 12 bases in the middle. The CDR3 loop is CASSLGGGSLNTEAFF. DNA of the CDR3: TGTGCCAGCAGCTTAGGGGGGGGGTCTCTGAACACTGAAGCTTTCTTT.

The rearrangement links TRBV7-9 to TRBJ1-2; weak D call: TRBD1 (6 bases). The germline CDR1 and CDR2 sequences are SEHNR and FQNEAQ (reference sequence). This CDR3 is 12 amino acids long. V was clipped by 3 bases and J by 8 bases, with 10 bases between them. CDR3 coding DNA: TGTGCCAGCAGCTTGGACAGCCGGGGCTACACCTTC. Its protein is CASSLDSRGYTF.

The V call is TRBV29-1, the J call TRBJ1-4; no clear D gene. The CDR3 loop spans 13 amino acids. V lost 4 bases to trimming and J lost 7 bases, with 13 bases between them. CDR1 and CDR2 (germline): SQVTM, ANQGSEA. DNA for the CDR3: TGCAGCGTTGCGAGAGGGTTGGGTGAAAAACTGTTTTTT. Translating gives CSVARGLGEKLFF.

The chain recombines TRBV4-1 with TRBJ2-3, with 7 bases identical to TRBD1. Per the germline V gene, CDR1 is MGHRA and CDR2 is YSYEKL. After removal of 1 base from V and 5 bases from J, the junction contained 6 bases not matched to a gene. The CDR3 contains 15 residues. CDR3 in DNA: TGCGCCAGCAGCCAAGGATGGGCAGGGGGAGATACGCAGTATTTT. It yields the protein CASSQGWAGGDTQYF.

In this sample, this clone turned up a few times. CDR3 DNA sequence: TGTGCCAGCAGTGTCCGGTATGGCTACACCTTC. The encoded protein is CASSVRYGYTF. The rearrangement links TRBV6-1 to TRBJ1-2, with unresolved D. V was pared by 4 bases and J by 5 bases, with 5 bases between. Germline loops: CDR1 MNHNS, CDR2 SASEGT. This CDR3 is built from 11 residues.

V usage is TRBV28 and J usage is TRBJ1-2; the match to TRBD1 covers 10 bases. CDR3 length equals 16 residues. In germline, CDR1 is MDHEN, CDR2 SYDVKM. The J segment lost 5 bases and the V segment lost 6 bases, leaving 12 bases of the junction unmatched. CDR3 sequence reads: CASSPGQGGLPYGYTF. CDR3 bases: TGTGCCAGCAGCCCAGGACAGGGGGGGCTTCCGTATGGCTACACCTTC.

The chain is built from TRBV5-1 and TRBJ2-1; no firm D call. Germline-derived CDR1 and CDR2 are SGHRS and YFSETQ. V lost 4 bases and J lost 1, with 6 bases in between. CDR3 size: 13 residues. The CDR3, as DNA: TGCGCCAGCAGCGCCAGTTCCTACAATGAGCAGTTCTTC. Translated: CASSASSYNEQFF.